This T cell receptor beta chain derives from a study of cytomegalovirus exposure and HLA in healthy donors. Study-wide context: Roughly 89 million unique TCR sequences came from HLA-typed donors in an early release. The study, taken as a whole, reports: In a later analysis, the majority of CMV-associated beta chains seemingly showed HLA restriction. In a later analysis, TCR association rates varied by HLA locus: DRB1 most, HLA-C fewest. Later work associated roughly 17,000 TCR beta sequences with HLA alleles at 0.05 false discovery rate.

The germline V gene encodes CDR1 SGHRS and CDR2 YFSETQ. CDR3 length: 14 residues. Trimming took off 4 bases at V and 1 base at J, with 8 bases between the two ends. Concerning this clone: Its antigen is still unknown.

The PCR had 60 Vbeta and 13 Jbeta primers. Sequencing was performed with immunoSEQ multiplex PCR; in TCRdb, only in-frame clones are kept and a portion is missing. The sample has 250,000 or so clones, about 83% seen once. Material: PBMCs. The chain uses TRBV5-1 and TRBJ2-2, with TRBD2 as a possible D gene (6 bases). This receptor was obtained from a human donor in good health. The CDR3 sequence: CASSAGRNTGELFF. Here the CDR3 DNA reads TGCGCCAGCAGCGCGGGACGGAACACCGGGGAGCTGTTTTTT.